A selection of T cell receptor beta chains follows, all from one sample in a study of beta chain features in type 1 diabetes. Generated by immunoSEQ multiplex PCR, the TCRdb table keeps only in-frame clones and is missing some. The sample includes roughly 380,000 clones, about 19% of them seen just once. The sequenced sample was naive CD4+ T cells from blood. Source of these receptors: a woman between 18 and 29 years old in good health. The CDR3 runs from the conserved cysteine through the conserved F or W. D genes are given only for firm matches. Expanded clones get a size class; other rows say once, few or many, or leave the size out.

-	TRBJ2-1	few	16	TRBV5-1	CASTTISGGADNEQFF	TGCGCCAGCACCACCATTTCGGGCGGGGCCGACAATGAGCAGTTCTTC
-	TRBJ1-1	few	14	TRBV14	CASSQSHRNTEAFF	TGTGCCAGCAGCCAATCTCACAGGAACACTGAAGCTTTCTTT
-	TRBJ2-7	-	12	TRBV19	CASSIAGYEQYF	TGTGCCAGTAGTATCGCAGGCTACGAGCAGTACTTC
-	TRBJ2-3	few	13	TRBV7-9	CASRSGVADTQYF	TGTGCCAGCAGATCAGGGGTGGCAGATACGCAGTATTTT
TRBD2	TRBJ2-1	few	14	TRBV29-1	CSVRLAGEWNEQFF	TGCAGCGTTAGGTTAGCGGGAGAATGGAATGAGCAGTTCTTC
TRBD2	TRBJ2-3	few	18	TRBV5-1	CASSPGRTSRAQTDTQYF	TGCGCCAGCAGCCCCGGGAGGACTAGTCGGGCCCAAACAGATACGCAGTATTTT
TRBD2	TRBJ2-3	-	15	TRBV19	CASNPGLAETDTQYF	TGTGCCAGTAATCCTGGACTAGCGGAAACAGATACGCAGTATTTT
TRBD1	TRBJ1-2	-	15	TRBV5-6	CASSPTGAPSYGYTF	TGTGCCAGCAGCCCGACAGGGGCTCCTTCCTATGGCTACACCTTC
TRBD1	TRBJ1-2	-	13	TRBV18	CASSPGRGDGYTF	TGTGCCAGCTCACCAGGCAGGGGGGATGGCTACACCTTC
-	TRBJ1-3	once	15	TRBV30	CAWSVTGSSGNTIYF	TGTGCCTGGAGTGTTACAGGGAGCTCTGGAAACACCATATATTTT
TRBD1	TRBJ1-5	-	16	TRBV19	CASSHSTGTGSQPQHF	TGTGCCAGCTCCCACTCAACCGGGACAGGGTCACAGCCCCAGCATTTT
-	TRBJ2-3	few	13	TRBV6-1	CASSPLREDTQYF	TGTGCCAGCAGTCCTCTCCGGGAGGATACGCAGTATTTT
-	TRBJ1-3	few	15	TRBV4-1	CASSQATGWGNTIYF	TGCGCCAGCAGCCAAGCGACAGGTTGGGGAAACACCATATATTTT
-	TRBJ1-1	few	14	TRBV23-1	CASSQWTGDTEAFF	TGCGCCAGCAGTCAATGGACCGGGGACACTGAAGCTTTCTTT
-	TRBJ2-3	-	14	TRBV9	CASSVGGSTDTQYF	TGTGCCAGCAGCGTAGGCGGGAGCACAGATACGCAGTATTTT
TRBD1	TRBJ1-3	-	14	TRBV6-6	CASFGQGLGNTIYF	TGTGCCAGCTTCGGACAGGGCCTTGGAAACACCATATATTTT
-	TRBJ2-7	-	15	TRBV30	CAWRTQGTQSYEQYF	TGTGCCTGGAGGACACAAGGGACTCAGTCCTACGAGCAGTACTTC
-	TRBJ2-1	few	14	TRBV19	CASSTPGQYNEQFF	TGTGCCAGTAGTACCCCAGGACAGTACAATGAGCAGTTCTTC
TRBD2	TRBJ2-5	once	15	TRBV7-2	CASSWTSGGQETQYF	TGTGCCAGCAGCTGGACTAGCGGGGGGCAAGAGACCCAGTACTTC
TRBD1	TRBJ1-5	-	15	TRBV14	CASSHLDRGYQPQHF	TGTGCCAGCAGCCATTTGGACAGGGGTTATCAGCCCCAGCATTTT
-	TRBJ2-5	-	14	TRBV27	CASSLRPVVETQYF	TGTGCCAGCAGTTTACGCCCGGTAGTCGAGACCCAGTACTTC
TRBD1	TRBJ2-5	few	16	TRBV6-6	CASSSRGGPQQETQYF	TGTGCCAGCAGTTCCCGAGGGGGCCCTCAACAAGAGACCCAGTACTTC
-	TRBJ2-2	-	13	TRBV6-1	CASIRLDTGELFF	TGTGCCAGCATTCGACTGGACACCGGGGAGCTGTTTTTT
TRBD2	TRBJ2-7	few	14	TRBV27	CASSFSGLAGEQYF	TGTGCCAGCAGTTTCTCGGGACTAGCGGGGGAGCAGTACTTC
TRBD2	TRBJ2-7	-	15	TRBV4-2	CASSQDGGGPYEQYF	TGTGCCAGCAGCCAAGATGGGGGGGGTCCCTACGAGCAGTACTTC
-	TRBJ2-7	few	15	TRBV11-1	CASSPLGKASYEQYF	TGTGCCAGCAGCCCCCTCGGGAAGGCTTCCTACGAGCAGTACTTC
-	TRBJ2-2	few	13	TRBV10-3	CAISESTVGELFF	TGTGCCATCAGTGAGTCGACAGTCGGGGAGCTGTTTTTT
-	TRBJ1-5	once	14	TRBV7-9	CASSLEGVNQPQHF	TGTGCCAGCAGCTTAGAAGGGGTTAATCAGCCCCAGCATTTT
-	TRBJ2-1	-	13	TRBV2	CASSRRGEDEQFF	TGTGCCAGCAGCCGCCGGGGAGAAGATGAGCAGTTCTTC
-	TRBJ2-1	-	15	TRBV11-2	CASSLEGASYNEQFF	TGTGCCAGCAGCTTAGAGGGGGCCTCCTACAATGAGCAGTTCTTC
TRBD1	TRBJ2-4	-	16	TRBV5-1	CASRSSWGQTKNIQYF	TGCGCCAGCAGGTCTTCCTGGGGACAGACTAAAAACATTCAGTACTTC
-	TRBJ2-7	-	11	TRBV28	CASSPGQGVYF	TGTGCCAGCAGTCCGGGCCAAGGGGTGTACTTC
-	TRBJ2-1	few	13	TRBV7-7	CASSRDSHNEQFF	TGTGCTAGCAGCCGGGACTCTCACAATGAGCAGTTCTTC
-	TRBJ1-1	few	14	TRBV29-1	CSVVGTHPLTEAFF	TGCAGCGTGGTCGGGACTCACCCCCTCACTGAAGCTTTCTTT
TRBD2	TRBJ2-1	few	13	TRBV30	CAWMAGGYNEQFF	TGTGCCTGGATGGCGGGAGGCTACAATGAGCAGTTCTTC
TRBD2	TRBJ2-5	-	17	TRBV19	CASSIDIAGGPGETQYF	TGTGCCAGTAGTATAGATATAGCGGGGGGGCCTGGGGAGACCCAGTACTTC